This is a list of T cell receptor beta chains from one sample in a study of cytomegalovirus exposure and HLA in healthy donors. Here immunoSEQ multiplex PCR was the method, and the copy in TCRdb shows in-frame clones only, minus some. The data contain 120,000 to 150,000 clones, 82% of them singletons. Sequencing was carried out using PBMCs. Receptor source: a male donor in good health and CMV-seronegative. CDR3s include the opening cysteine and the closing phenylalanine or tryptophan. A D gene is named only where the DNA matches it firmly. Not every row has a clone size; where given, it reads once, few, many or a size class.

TRBJ2-7 . TRBV7-2 TRBD1 TGTGCCAGCAGCTCCGGACAGGGGACCTACGAGCAGTACTTC CASSSGQGTYEQYF
TRBJ2-3 . TRBV27 TRBD2 TGTGCCAGCAGTCCCTCGGCCGGGAGGCCCACAGATACGCAGTATTTT CASSPSAGRPTDTQYF
TRBJ1-1 . TRBV5-8 . TGTGCCAGCAGCGGCAGGGAGAACACTGAAGCTTTCTTT CASSGRENTEAFF
TRBJ2-7 . TRBV10-3 . TGTGCCATCAGTGAGTCGCAGGGCCAATCCTACGAGCAGTACTTC CAISESQGQSYEQYF
TRBJ2-7 few TRBV27 TRBD2 TGTGCCAGCAGTTATTCAGGACTAGCGACTACTTTCTCCTACGAGCAGTACTTC CASSYSGLATTFSYEQYF
TRBJ2-5 . TRBV7-9 TRBD1 TGTGCCAGTCTAAGGGGACAGGCAGAGACCCAGTACTTC CASLRGQAETQYF
TRBJ1-3 . TRBV5-6 . TGTGCCAGCAGCTTTGTGACAGGTGGAAACACCATATATTTT CASSFVTGGNTIYF
TRBJ1-5 . TRBV27 . TGTGCCAGCAGCTCAATAGCTAGCAATCAGCCCCAGCATTTT CASSSIASNQPQHF
TRBJ2-2 few TRBV29-1 . TGCAGCGTGGACTTGAAGGGGGACACCGGGGAGCTGTTTTTT CSVDLKGDTGELFF
TRBJ2-7 . TRBV5-1 TRBD1 TGCGCCAGCAGCTTGGCCGCAGGGGGAGACGAGCAGTACTTC CASSLAAGGDEQYF
TRBJ2-3 . TRBV5-1 . TGCGCCAGCAGCTTGGACAGGACGACAGATACGCAGTATTTT CASSLDRTTDTQYF
TRBJ2-3 . TRBV13 TRBD2 TGTGCCAGCAGCCCGACTAGCGGGAGTGATACGCAGTATTTT CASSPTSGSDTQYF
TRBJ2-3 . TRBV2 . TGTGCCAGCAGTGAATGGGTAGGGGGATATGAGGGCACAGATACGCAGTATTTT CASSEWVGGYEGTDTQYF
TRBJ2-2 . TRBV12-5 TRBD1 TGTGCTAGTGGGTTCGGGACAGGGGTCGCCGGGGAGCTGTTTTTT CASGFGTGVAGELFF
TRBJ2-2 . TRBV4-3 . TGCGCCAGCAGCCAAGATCGGCTAGGGAACACCGGGGAGCTGTTTTTT CASSQDRLGNTGELFF
TRBJ1-4 . TRBV10-1 . TGCGCCAGCAGTCCCATCGGGAAGGGGGATGAAAAACTGTTTTTT CASSPIGKGDEKLFF
TRBJ2-6 . TRBV7-9 TRBD2 TGTTCCAGCAGCTTAGCGTGGGGGAGGGGCGGAGGGGCCAACGTCCTGACTTTC CSSSLAWGRGGGANVLTF
TRBJ1-1 few TRBV2 TRBD1 TGTGCCAGCAGTTACAACAGGGGGAATTCTGAAGCTTTCTTT CASSYNRGNSEAFF
TRBJ2-1 once TRBV13 . TGTGCCAGCAGCCCCGGACAAGCTAATGAGCAGTTCTTC CASSPGQANEQFF
TRBJ2-7 few TRBV4-1 TRBD2 TGCGCCAGCAGCCAAGAGGCATACAGCGGGGTTTCCTACGAGCAGTACTTC CASSQEAYSGVSYEQYF
TRBJ1-2 . TRBV29-1 . TGCAGCGCTCCTGAGGCCGCCGGCTACACCTTC CSAPEAAGYTF
TRBJ1-4 . TRBV5-6 TRBD1 TGTGCCAGCACCTTGACTCCAGGGGGAGCTAATGAAAAACTGTTTTTT CASTLTPGGANEKLFF
TRBJ2-1 few TRBV20-1 . TGCAGCTATCACGAAAATGAGCAGTTCTTC CSYHENEQFF
TRBJ2-7 . TRBV5-4 TRBD2 TGTGCCAGCAGCCAAGGGACTAGCGGGAGAGGGGAGCAGTACTTC CASSQGTSGRGEQYF
TRBJ2-2 . TRBV9 TRBD2 TGTGCCAGCAGCCACCCAGCGGGGTCGAACACCGGGGAGCTGTTTTTT CASSHPAGSNTGELFF
TRBJ2-7 . TRBV27 . TGTGCCAGCAGTTTAACAGGCCCCTACGAGCAGTACTTC CASSLTGPYEQYF
TRBJ1-5 . TRBV28 TRBD1 TGTGCCAGCAACAGACAGGGGGTTGGACCCCAGCATTTT CASNRQGVGPQHF
TRBJ1-5 few TRBV19 . TGTGCCAGTACTAACAGAGGCGGGGTTCATCAGCCCCAGCATTTT CASTNRGGVHQPQHF
TRBJ2-1 . TRBV27 . TGTGCCAGCAGTCCCTCCTGGGGGGAGTTTTACAATGAGCAGTTCTTC CASSPSWGEFYNEQFF
TRBJ1-2 . TRBV19 . TGTGCCAGTAGTATACAGGGTAACGTCTATGGCTACACCTTC CASSIQGNVYGYTF
TRBJ1-5 . TRBV2 . TGTGCCAGCAGTGCAAATACACAGTTCAATCAGCCCCAGCATTTT CASSANTQFNQPQHF
TRBJ1-4 . TRBV9 . TGTGCCAGCAGCGTAGAAGGGAGACCCAATGAAAAACTGTTTTTT CASSVEGRPNEKLFF
TRBJ2-3 . TRBV30 . TGTGCCTGGACCATTGCAGGGGCTTCCACAGATACGCAGTATTTT CAWTIAGASTDTQYF
TRBJ2-7 . TRBV13 TRBD2 TGTGCCAGCAGCCCGGGACTAGCGGGTCTGGTTGGGTACGAGCAGTACTTC CASSPGLAGLVGYEQYF
TRBJ2-3 once TRBV5-8 . TGTGCCACCCGGCGGGTAGCTAGCACAGATACGCAGTATTTT CATRRVASTDTQYF
TRBJ2-3 . TRBV4-3 TRBD2 TGCGCCAGCAGCCAACCCGGGGAGGGCGAGGGAGATACGCAGTATTTT CASSQPGEGEGDTQYF
TRBJ2-1 . TRBV29-1 TRBD2 TGCAGCGTTGATACTAGCGGGATGATCAATGAGCAGTTCTTC CSVDTSGMINEQFF
TRBJ1-5 . TRBV6-6 TRBD1 TGTGCCAGCAAGGGGGCAAGTCAGCCCCAGCATTTT CASKGASQPQHF
TRBJ2-3 . TRBV30 TRBD1 TGTGCCTGGAGTGTACTTGGACAGGGGGCGTGGGATACGCAGTATTTT CAWSVLGQGAWDTQYF
TRBJ2-3 . TRBV19 . TGTGCCAGTAGTATAGCGGGAGAGGCCCCAGATACGCAGTATTTT CASSIAGEAPDTQYF
TRBJ2-5 . TRBV7-7 . TGTGCCAGCAGCTTAGCTCGCCAAGAGACCCAGTACTTC CASSLARQETQYF
TRBJ2-4 . TRBV4-2 . TGTGCCAGCAGCCAAGAACTAGCCAAAAACATTCAGTACTTC CASSQELAKNIQYF
TRBJ2-3 . TRBV14 . TGTGCCAGCAGCCGAACTGGGGCAGGGTTGAATACGCAGTATTTT CASSRTGAGLNTQYF
TRBJ2-7 . TRBV7-9 . TGTGCCAGCAGCTCGCCGGGAAACTCCTACGAGCAGTACTTC CASSSPGNSYEQYF
TRBJ1-2 once TRBV7-9 . TGTGCCAGCAGGAACCTGGAGTATGGCTACACCTTC CASRNLEYGYTF
TRBJ2-7 . TRBV10-3 . TGTGCCATCAGTGACTTAAGGGGCCACGAGCAGTACTTC CAISDLRGHEQYF
TRBJ2-6 . TRBV27 . TGTGCCAGCAGTTTCAGGGCTGGGGCCAACGTCCTGACTTTC CASSFRAGANVLTF